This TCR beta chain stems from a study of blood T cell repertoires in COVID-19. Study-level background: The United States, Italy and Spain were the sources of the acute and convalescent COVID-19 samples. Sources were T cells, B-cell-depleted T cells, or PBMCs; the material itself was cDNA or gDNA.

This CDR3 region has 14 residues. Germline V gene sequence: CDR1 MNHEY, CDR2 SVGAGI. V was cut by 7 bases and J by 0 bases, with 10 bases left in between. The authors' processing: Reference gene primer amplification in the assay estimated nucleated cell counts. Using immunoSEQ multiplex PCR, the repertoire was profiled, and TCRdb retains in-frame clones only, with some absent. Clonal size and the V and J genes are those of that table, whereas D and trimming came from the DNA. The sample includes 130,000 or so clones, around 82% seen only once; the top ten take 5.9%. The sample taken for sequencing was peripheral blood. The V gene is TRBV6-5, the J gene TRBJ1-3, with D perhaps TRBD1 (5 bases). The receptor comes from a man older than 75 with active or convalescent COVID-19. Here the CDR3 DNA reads TGTGCCAGCAAAGGGGCGTTCTCTGGAAACACCATATATTTT. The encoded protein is CASKGAFSGNTIYF.